The next 22 T cell receptor beta chains were all read from a single sample in a study of cytomegalovirus exposure and HLA in healthy donors. Sequencing was performed with immunoSEQ multiplex PCR; in TCRdb, only in-frame clones are kept and a portion is missing. The sample consists of approximately 99,000 clones, roughly 84% of them appearing once. What was sequenced was PBMCs. Receptors were obtained from a woman aged 18-30 years in good health and CMV-seronegative.

The J gene is TRBJ1-3, the V gene TRBV27, with D unclear. Germline CDR1 reads MNHEY; CDR2 reads SMNVEV (reference sequence). V shed 2 bases and J shed 2 bases, with 10 bases lying between them. The CDR3 totals 15 residues. The CDR3 bases are TGTGCCAGCAGTTTAACCGTATCGGCTGGAAACACCATATATTTT. Its translation: CASSLTVSAGNTIYF.

The chain uses TRBV27 and TRBJ2-7; D might be TRBD2 (5 bases). Germline CDR1 and CDR2: MNHEY and SMNVEV (reference sequence). The V and J ends lost 5 bases and 1 base respectively, with 15 bases between them. The CDR3 loop spans 15 amino acids. The CDR3 sequence: CASSPGFEGSYEQYF. The CDR3 nucleotides read TGTGCCAGCAGTCCGGGATTCGAGGGATCCTACGAGCAGTACTTC.

The chain links TRBV5-6 to TRBJ2-2; tentatively, D is TRBD1 (5 bases). The V end was cut by 3 bases, the J end by 0 bases, with 18 bases between. Looked up from germline, CDR1 is SGHDT and CDR2 is YYEEEE. The CDR3 has 18 residues. DNA for the CDR3: TGTGCCAGCAGCTCGGGTTCATGGACATATGCGAACACCGGGGAGCTGTTTTTT. This translates into CASSSGSWTYANTGELFF.

This rearrangement joins TRBV15 to TRBJ2-6, with D perhaps TRBD2 (6 bases). V lost 3 bases, J lost 0 bases, and 12 bases lay in between. Per the germline V gene, CDR1 is LNHNV and CDR2 is YYDKDF (reference sequence). This CDR3 contains 17 residues. The CDR3 bases are TGTGCCACCAGCAGGGAGGGCACCTTCTCTGGGGCCAACGTCCTGACTTTC. It encodes CATSREGTFSGANVLTF.

The chain recombines TRBV19 with TRBJ2-6; TRBD1 matches at 9 bases. Looked up from germline, CDR1 is LNHDA and CDR2 is SQIVND (reference sequence). This CDR3 contains 17 residues. V lost 6 bases to trimming and J lost 0 bases; unmatched junction nucleotides: 6. In nucleotides, the CDR3 is TGTGCCAGTAGCCCCGGGACAGGGAGCTCTGGGGCCAACGTCCTGACTTTC. Its protein is CASSPGTGSSGANVLTF.

This rearrangement joins TRBV6-1 to TRBJ1-1, with 7 bases fitting TRBD1. This CDR3 is 14 amino acids long. Germline V lookup: CDR1 MNHNS, CDR2 SASEGT. After removal of 2 bases from V and 5 bases from J, the junction contained 5 bases not matched to a gene. CDR3 sequence reads: CASSETGARTEAFF. CDR3 bases: TGTGCCAGCAGTGAAACAGGGGCTAGAACTGAAGCTTTCTTT.

This clone was seen more than once but under ten times. The chain links TRBV5-1 to TRBJ2-7; TRBD2 is a possible D gene (8 bases). Germline CDR1 is SGHRS and CDR2 is YFSETQ. With 2 bases removed from V and 4 bases from J, the gap between germline ends came to 19 bases. There are 16 residues in the CDR3. The CDR3, as DNA: TGCGCCAGCAGCTTAACAGGGGCTGGCGGGGGGTACGAGCAGTACTTC. This translates into CASSLTGAGGGYEQYF.

V usage is TRBV7-3 and J usage is TRBJ2-2, with 11 positions matching TRBD2. In germline, CDR1 is SGHTA, CDR2 FQGTGA. V was clipped by 1 base and J by 4 bases; unmatched bases: 2. The CDR3 is made up of 16 amino acids. CDR3 DNA: TGTGCCAGCAGCTTAAATAGCGGGGGGGCCACCGGGGAGCTGTTTTTT. Protein product: CASSLNSGGATGELFF.

CDR3 bases: TGTGCCAGCAGTGAGAGGACAGGGGCTGGGGCCAACGTCCTGACTTTC. As protein: CASSERTGAGANVLTF. The rearrangement uses TRBV2 and TRBJ2-6, with 9 bases aligning to TRBD1. The CDR3 is made up of 16 amino acids. Germline CDR1 SNHLY, CDR2 FYNNEI. Unmatched junction bases numbered 2, after V lost 3 bases and J lost 2 bases.

This rearrangement joins TRBV4-1 to TRBJ1-4; 9 bases agree with TRBD1. The CDR3 is 19 amino acids. Germline-derived CDR1 and CDR2 are MGHRA and YSYEKL. J lost 0 bases, V lost 3 bases, and 11 bases had no gene match. The CDR3 spells CASSHPGQGVGATNEKLFF. The CDR3, as DNA: TGCGCCAGCAGCCACCCGGGACAGGGAGTGGGGGCAACTAATGAAAAACTGTTTTTT.

CDR3 region: CASSISGQVGQPQHF. The CDR3, as DNA: TGTGCCAGCAGCATCTCCGGACAGGTGGGACAGCCCCAGCATTTT. The chain links TRBV7-9 to TRBJ1-5, with 7 bases fitting TRBD1. The germline V gene has CDR1 SEHNR and CDR2 FQNEAQ (reference sequence). Trimming at V came to 5 bases and at J to 7 bases, leaving 11 bases not matched to a gene. The CDR3 is made up of 15 amino acids.

This chain joins TRBV30 and TRBJ2-1, with TRBD2 identical over 7 bases. V gave up 4 bases and J gave up 4 bases; unmatched junction bases: 4. In germline, CDR1 is GTSNPN, CDR2 SVGIG (reference sequence). The CDR3 totals 13 residues. DNA of the CDR3: TGTGCCTGGACAATCGGGGGGTACAATGAGCAGTTCTTC. Protein product: CAWTIGGYNEQFF.

The CDR3 protein is CAISESAVNYGYTF. The CDR3 DNA follows: TGTGCCATCAGTGAGTCGGCGGTTAACTATGGCTACACCTTC. The J gene is TRBJ1-2, the V gene TRBV10-3; D gene uncertain. V dropped 0 bases and J dropped 1 base, with 6 bases sitting between them. Germline V gene sequence: CDR1 ENHRY, CDR2 SYGVKD. The CDR3 loop spans 14 amino acids.

The CDR3 is CASKPVRGGTEAFF. The DNA for the CDR3 is TGTGCCAGCAAGCCTGTCCGAGGGGGCACTGAAGCTTTCTTT. The J gene is TRBJ1-1, the V gene TRBV2; a weak D match, TRBD1 (6 bases). Trimming stripped 7 bases from V and 4 bases from J, with 16 bases between. Germline V gene sequence: CDR1 SNHLY, CDR2 FYNNEI. The CDR3 extends over 14 amino acids.

CDR3 in DNA: TGTGCCAGCAGCCCCAGCGGGAACTATGGCTACACCTTC. Translating gives CASSPSGNYGYTF. This chain uses TRBV2 with TRBJ1-2; the D is unclear. CDR3 size: 13 residues. The ends were cut back, 6 bases at V and 2 bases at J, with 10 bases in the middle. The germline V gene encodes CDR1 SNHLY and CDR2 FYNNEI.

This sequence joins TRBV4-1 and TRBJ2-1; weak D call: TRBD2 (5 bases). The CDR3 length is 16 residues. The germline V gene encodes CDR1 MGHRA and CDR2 YSYEKL. V was pared by 6 bases and J by 2 bases, with 17 bases between. The CDR3 DNA reads as TGCGCCAGCAGACCCATGGGCGGGCCCACCTACAATGAGCAGTTCTTC. Its protein product is CASRPMGGPTYNEQFF.

V usage is TRBV7-9 and J usage is TRBJ2-7; weak D call: TRBD2 (5 bases). The germline gives CDR1 SEHNR, CDR2 FQNEAQ (reference sequence). V dropped 2 bases and J dropped 5 bases, with 7 bases sitting between them. This CDR3 has 12 amino acids. The CDR3 DNA follows: TGTGCCAGCAGCTTACCGAGGGACGAGCAGTACTTC. This translates into CASSLPRDEQYF.

This chain connects TRBV7-6 to TRBJ2-7; 9 bases match TRBD1. With 3 bases clipped from V and 2 bases from J, the junction kept 2 bases outside the gene matches. The CDR3 has 14 amino acids. Germline V CDR1 and CDR2: SGHVS, FNYEAQ. The CDR3 is CASSFGQGTYEQYF. The DNA for the CDR3 is TGTGCCAGCAGCTTTGGACAGGGGACCTACGAGCAGTACTTC.

This clone appeared a few times. The J gene is TRBJ1-2, the V gene TRBV18; TRBD1 agrees at 7 bases. With V trimmed by 3 bases and J by 4 bases, 2 bases remained unmatched. Germline CDR1 KGHSH, CDR2 LQKENI. The CDR3 contains 13 residues. In DNA form, the CDR3 reads TGTGCCAGCTCACCGGGACAGTTCTATGGCTACACCTTC. This sequence encodes CASSPGQFYGYTF.

The chain is built from TRBV6-6 and TRBJ2-2; unclear D gene. The CDR3 has 12 amino acids. Germline loops: CDR1 MNHNY, CDR2 SVGAGI (reference sequence). With 6 bases removed from V and 2 bases from J, the gap between germline ends came to 4 bases. CDR3 in DNA: TGTGCCAGCAGCTCCAACACCGGGGAGCTGTTTTTT. Translating it yields CASSSNTGELFF.

This clone was seen only a few times. V usage is TRBV6-5 and J usage is TRBJ1-1, with 9 bases matching TRBD1. CDR1 MNHEY and CDR2 SVGAGI come from the germline V gene. V trimming: 6 bases; J trimming: 6 bases; junction bases outside the gene matches: 5. The length of the CDR3 is 13 residues. CDR3 coding DNA: TGTGCCAGCAGGGGGACAGGGAAGGCTGAAGCTTTCTTT. Its protein is CASRGTGKAEAFF.

The rearrangement uses TRBV5-6 and TRBJ2-4; a weak D match, TRBD1 (5 bases). This CDR3 comprises 17 residues. V was clipped by 0 bases and J by 7 bases, with 20 bases between them. Germline CDR1 reads SGHDT; CDR2 reads YYEEEE. CDR3 sequence (DNA): TGTGCCAGCAGCTTGGAGTCCGCCGACAGTTTTGACAACATTCAGTACTTC. Protein: CASSLESADSFDNIQYF.